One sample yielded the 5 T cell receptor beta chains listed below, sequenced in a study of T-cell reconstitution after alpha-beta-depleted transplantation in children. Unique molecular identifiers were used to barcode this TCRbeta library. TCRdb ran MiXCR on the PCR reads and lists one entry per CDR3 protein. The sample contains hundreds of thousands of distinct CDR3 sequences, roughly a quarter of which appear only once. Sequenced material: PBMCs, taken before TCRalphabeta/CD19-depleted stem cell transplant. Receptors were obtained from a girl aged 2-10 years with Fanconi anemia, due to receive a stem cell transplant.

CDR3: CSASRENTDTQYF. CDR3 bases: TGCAGTGCTTCCAGGGAGAACACAGATACGCAGTATTTT. The chain employs TRBV20-1 and TRBJ2-3; D possibly uses TRBD1 or TRBD2 (5 bases each). This CDR3 region has 13 residues. Per the germline V gene, CDR1 is DFQATT and CDR2 is SNEGSKA (reference sequence). Deletions cut 5 bases from V and 2 bases from J, with 11 bases between.

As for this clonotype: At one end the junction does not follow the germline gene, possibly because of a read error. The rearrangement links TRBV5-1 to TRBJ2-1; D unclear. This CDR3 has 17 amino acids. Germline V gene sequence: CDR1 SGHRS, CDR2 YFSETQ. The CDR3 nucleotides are TGCGCCAGCAGTTTGGATATAAGGGTACCCTCCTACAATGAGCAGTTCTTC. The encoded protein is CASSLDIRVPSYNEQFF.

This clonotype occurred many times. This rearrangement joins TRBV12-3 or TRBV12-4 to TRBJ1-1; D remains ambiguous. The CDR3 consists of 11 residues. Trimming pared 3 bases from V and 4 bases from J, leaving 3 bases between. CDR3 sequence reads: CASSFSTEAFF. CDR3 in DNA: TGTGCCAGCAGTTTCTCCACTGAAGCTTTCTTT.

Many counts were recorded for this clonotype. For the CDR3, the DNA is TGCAGTGCTAGTTTCAATTCGGGAGGGGGAGTTGATACGCAGTATTTT. It yields the protein CSASFNSGGGVDTQYF. The V gene is TRBV20-1, the J gene TRBJ2-3; 8 positions match TRBD2. The CDR3 covers 16 residues. The junction had 14 bases not matched to a gene; V was cut back by 3 bases and J by 6 bases. Germline CDR1 is DFQATT and CDR2 is SNEGSKA (reference sequence).

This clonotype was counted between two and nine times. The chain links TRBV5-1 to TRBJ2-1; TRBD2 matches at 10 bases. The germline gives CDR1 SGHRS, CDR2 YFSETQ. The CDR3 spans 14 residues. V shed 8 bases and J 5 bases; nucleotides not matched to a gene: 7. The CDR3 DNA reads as TGCGCCAGTCGGACTAGCGGCATAAACAATGAGCAGTTCTTC. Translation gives CASRTSGINNEQFF.